The 5 T cell receptor beta chains below all came from one sample that was sequenced in a study of cytomegalovirus exposure and HLA in healthy donors. Primers for the PCR totalled 60 Vbeta and 13 Jbeta. Sequencing used immunoSEQ multiplex PCR; TCRdb keeps in-frame clones, though not all of them. Among 140,000 to 150,000 clones listed, roughly 9.8% were seen once. The material sequenced was PBMCs. All receptors derive from a middle-aged man in good health and CMV-seronegative.

Here the CDR3 DNA reads TGTGCCTGGAGTGTACACAGGGGAGCAGATACGCAGTATTTT. The encoded protein is CAWSVHRGADTQYF. J is TRBJ2-3 and V is TRBV30; TRBD1 aligns across 7 bases. Trimming cost V 0 bases and J 4 bases; bases outside gene matches: 4. CDR1 and CDR2 from the germline V gene are GTSNPN and SVGIG (reference sequence). The CDR3 covers 14 residues.

This clone was seen more than once but under ten times. This chain joins TRBV9 and TRBJ2-6; a possible D gene is TRBD2 (5 bases). The CDR3 loop spans 16 amino acids. Trimming left V 0 bases short and J 0 bases short, with 7 bases between. CDR1 is SGDLS and CDR2 is YYNGEE in the germline V gene. The CDR3 here is CASSVGEGSGANVLTF. The CDR3 nucleotides read TGTGCCAGCAGCGTAGGAGAGGGCTCTGGGGCCAACGTCCTGACTTTC.

In this sample, this clone turned up a few times. The chain couples TRBV11-3 to TRBJ2-3, with TRBD2 identical over 7 bases. The CDR3 has 12 amino acids. V gave up 3 bases and J gave up 9 bases; unmatched junction bases: 3. Germline CDR1 is SGHNT and CDR2 is YENEEA. This CDR3 is CASSFSGGTQYF. CDR3 coding DNA: TGTGCCAGCAGCTTTTCCGGGGGGACGCAGTATTTT.

This clone was seen a few times. The chain couples TRBV30 to TRBJ2-5; D is perhaps TRBD2 (5 bases). With the DNA end fitting TRBJ2-7 better, the J assignment may be wrong. Looked up from germline, CDR1 is GTSNPN and CDR2 is SVGIG (reference sequence). The CDR3 covers 15 residues. The chain's CDR3 is CAWSVPSGLTYEQYF. The CDR3 DNA reads TGTGCCTGGAGTGTACCCAGCGGCCTAACCTACGAGCAGTACTTC.

V is TRBV6-1 and J is TRBJ1-2; TRBD1 agrees at 11 bases. The CDR3 spans 17 residues. The trim removed 2 bases at V and 4 bases at J, leaving 9 bases unmatched. Germline V gene lookup returns CDR1 MNHNS and CDR2 SASEGT. CDR3 coding DNA: TGTGCCAGCAGTGAATGGACAGGGGGCAGGGAAGGCTATGGCTACACCTTC. This translates into CASSEWTGGREGYGYTF.